These T cell receptor beta chains were read from a single sample in a study of T cell responses to AZD1222 COVID-19 vaccine. Sequencing used immunoSEQ multiplex PCR; TCRdb keeps in-frame clones, though not all of them. The table includes about 140,000 clones, roughly 90% detected once. The specimen comprised peripheral blood, sampled on day 0 of AZD1222 vaccination. Receptors were obtained from an adult in good health. Each CDR3 is given with its conserved first and last residue. Fields, in order: clone size, J gene, V gene, D gene, CDR3 protein, CDR3 DNA. D genes are given only for firm matches. Size values are once, few and many counts, or a class for expanded clones, and some rows have none.

.,TRBJ1-2,TRBV5-4,TRBD1,CASSLTGAPNYGYTF,TGTGCCAGCAGCTTGACAGGGGCGCCTAACTATGGCTACACCTTC
.,TRBJ2-7,TRBV27,TRBD2,CASSGRDDEQYF,TGTGCCAGCAGCGGGAGGGACGACGAGCAGTACTTC
.,TRBJ1-2,TRBV6-5,.,CASSPQRYYGYTF,TGTGCCAGCAGTCCACAGCGATACTATGGCTACACCTTC
.,TRBJ2-5,TRBV30,.,CAWSEIAFSHQETQYF,TGTGCCTGGAGTGAAATAGCGTTTTCCCATCAAGAGACCCAGTACTTC
.,TRBJ1-1,TRBV7-9,TRBD1,CASSLGGQGGTEAFF,TGTGCCAGCAGCTTAGGAGGACAGGGCGGCACTGAAGCTTTCTTT
.,TRBJ1-1,TRBV6-5,TRBD1,CASSYGTAAFF,TGTGCCAGCAGTTACGGGACAGCGGCTTTCTTT
.,TRBJ1-1,TRBV30,.,CAWSFGGTEAFF,TGTGCCTGGAGTTTCGGGGGCACTGAAGCTTTCTTT
.,TRBJ2-2,TRBV5-6,.,CASSHTRDFSRADTGELFF,TGTGCCAGCAGCCACACAAGGGACTTTTCGCGGGCGGACACCGGGGAGCTGTTTTTT
.,TRBJ1-1,TRBV4-1,.,CASSRGAGLENTEAFF,TGCGCCAGCAGCCGAGGTGCAGGGTTAGAGAACACTGAAGCTTTCTTT
.,TRBJ1-1,TRBV7-8,.,CASYGGMNTEAFF,TGTGCCAGCTACGGGGGAATGAACACTGAAGCTTTCTTT
.,TRBJ2-1,TRBV6-5,.,CASSRVVHNEQFF,TGTGCCAGCAGCAGGGTTGTACACAATGAGCAGTTCTTC
.,TRBJ1-4,TRBV28,.,CASSSTTGRPNEKLFF,TGTGCCAGCAGTTCTACCACAGGGCGACCTAATGAAAAACTGTTTTTT
.,TRBJ1-3,TRBV11-3,.,CASSRGGSGNTIYF,TGTGCCAGCAGCCGGGGTGGATCTGGAAACACCATATATTTT
.,TRBJ1-2,TRBV5-6,.,CASKNRGANYGYTF,TGTGCCAGTAAGAATCGGGGAGCTAACTATGGTTACACCTTC
.,TRBJ2-7,TRBV27,TRBD1,CASSWGQGYEQYF,TGTGCCAGCAGTTGGGGACAGGGCTACGAGCAGTACTTC
.,TRBJ2-7,TRBV23-1,TRBD2,CASSREGSDYEQYF,TGCGCCAGCAGTCGGGAGGGGTCAGACTACGAGCAGTACTTC
.,TRBJ1-6,TRBV6-1,.,CAIAGPQGSPLHF,TGTGCCATTGCGGGACCCCAAGGATCACCCCTCCACTTT
.,TRBJ2-3,TRBV5-1,TRBD2,CASWYQRGDTQYF,TGCGCCAGCTGGTACCAGCGGGGAGATACGCAGTATTTT
once,TRBJ2-7,TRBV29-1,.,CSVEGMLDGTRPYEQYF,TGCAGCGTTGAAGGGATGTTAGACGGGACGCGTCCCTACGAGCAGTACTTC
.,TRBJ1-1,TRBV7-2,.,CASSSPPGQLNTEAFF,TGTGCCAGCAGCTCACCCCCTGGACAGCTGAACACTGAAGCTTTCTTT
.,TRBJ2-1,TRBV3-1/TRBV3-2,TRBD2,CASSQGVRSSGSSYNEQFF,TGTGCCAGCAGCCAAGGGGTCAGATCTAGCGGGAGCTCCTACAATGAGCAGTTCTTC
.,TRBJ1-5,TRBV12-3/TRBV12-4,.,CASSFGGPGPQHF,TGTGCCAGCAGTTTTGGAGGACCAGGGCCCCAGCATTTT
.,TRBJ1-3,TRBV6-7,TRBD1,CASSYSPMDRALSGNTIYF,TGTGCCAGCAGTTACTCGCCAATGGACAGGGCCCTATCTGGAAACACCATATATTTT
.,TRBJ1-2,TRBV6-5,TRBD1,CASSFRDRGIFYGYTF,TGTGCCAGCAGTTTCCGGGACAGGGGGATTTTCTATGGCTACACCTTC
.,TRBJ1-1,TRBV30,.,CAWSVVGGDTEAFF,TGTGCCTGGAGTGTTGTAGGGGGGGACACTGAAGCTTTCTTT
.,TRBJ1-5,TRBV7-2,TRBD1,CASSLNRGPNQPQHF,TGTGCCAGCAGCCTCAACAGGGGCCCTAATCAGCCCCAGCATTTT
.,TRBJ1-2,TRBV4-1,TRBD1,CASSLGPEGQGTFGYTF,TGCGCCAGCAGCCTTGGGCCGGAGGGACAGGGGACCTTTGGCTACACCTTC
.,TRBJ1-2,TRBV28,TRBD1,CASSLGQSYGYTF,TGTGCCAGCAGTTTGGGACAGAGCTATGGCTACACCTTC
.,TRBJ1-6,TRBV19,.,CASTDPYNSPLHF,TGTGCCAGTACAGACCCCTATAATTCACCCCTCCACTTT
.,TRBJ2-3,TRBV7-6,TRBD2,CASSLGDYPPTDTQYF,TGTGCCAGCAGCCTAGGGGACTACCCCCCCACAGATACGCAGTATTTT
.,TRBJ1-1,TRBV19,.,CESRGQPNTEAFF,TGTGAGTCCCGAGGGCAGCCCAACACTGAAGCTTTCTTT
.,TRBJ2-7,TRBV29-1,TRBD1,CSVGSDRDFYEQYF,TGCAGCGTTGGTTCGGACAGGGATTTCTACGAGCAGTACTTC
.,TRBJ2-5,TRBV7-2,TRBD2,CASSSPRLAGETQYF,TGTGCCAGCAGCTCCCCTCGACTAGCCGGGGAGACCCAGTACTTC
.,TRBJ2-1,TRBV19,TRBD2,CASKEAGGHNEQFF,TGTGCCAGTAAGGAGGCGGGAGGTCACAATGAGCAGTTCTTC
once,TRBJ1-3,TRBV7-9,.,CASSERQTTGNTIYF,TGTGCCAGCAGCGAAAGACAGACCACTGGAAACACCATATATTTT
.,TRBJ2-3,TRBV9,TRBD1,CASSVVGQADTQYF,TGTGCCAGCAGCGTAGTGGGACAGGCAGATACGCAGTATTTT
.,TRBJ1-2,TRBV5-1,.,CASSPGTNYGYTF,TGCGCCAGCAGTCCCGGGACTAACTATGGCTACACCTTC
.,TRBJ1-2,TRBV5-1,.,CASVTAPNTGHYGYTF,TGCGCCAGCGTCACGGCCCCGAACACGGGGCACTATGGCTACACCTTC
.,TRBJ2-1,TRBV27,.,CASSGGSGRSYNEQFF,TGTGCCAGCAGTGGGGGTTCTGGGCGCTCCTACAATGAGCAGTTCTTC
.,TRBJ1-6,TRBV11-2,.,CASSLGVLQRGSPLHF,TGTGCCAGCAGCCTAGGGGTGCTCCAACGGGGTTCACCCCTCCACTTT
.,TRBJ2-3,TRBV27,TRBD2,CASLKLSLAGGPSDTQYF,TGTGCCAGCCTGAAGTTGTCGCTAGCGGGAGGGCCCTCAGATACGCAGTATTTT
.,TRBJ1-3,TRBV5-1,.,CASSLVGRGPDTIYF,TGCGCCAGCAGCTTGGTGGGTCGGGGGCCAGACACCATATATTTT
.,TRBJ1-2,TRBV2,.,CASSADRFGNYTF,TGTGCCAGCAGTGCAGACAGGTTTGGAAACTACACCTTC
.,TRBJ1-5,TRBV30,.,CAWGWHNQPQHF,TGTGCCTGGGGCTGGCACAATCAGCCCCAGCATTTT
few,TRBJ2-1,TRBV4-3,TRBD2,CASSQERVLAGPGNYNEQFF,TGCGCCAGCAGCCAAGAGAGGGTCCTAGCGGGCCCCGGAAATTACAATGAGCAGTTCTTC
once,TRBJ1-2,TRBV28,TRBD1,CASSLVRGGQANYGYTF,TGTGCCAGCAGTTTAGTACGCGGGGGACAGGCTAACTATGGCTACACCTTC
.,TRBJ2-5,TRBV5-1,TRBD1,CASSPGDRAWETQYF,TGCGCCAGCAGCCCGGGCGACAGGGCGTGGGAGACCCAGTACTTC
.,TRBJ2-7,TRBV5-4,.,CASSIWGLRAEQYF,TGTGCCAGCAGCATATGGGGCCTAAGGGCCGAGCAGTACTTC
.,TRBJ2-1,TRBV5-1,TRBD2,CASSGAGEQFF,TGCGCCAGCAGCGGAGCGGGGGAGCAGTTCTTC
.,TRBJ2-5,TRBV7-6,.,CASSSRGHLQETQYF,TGTGCCAGCAGCTCGAGGGGACATCTACAAGAGACCCAGTACTTC
.,TRBJ2-7,TRBV29-1,TRBD1,CSVGGDGTGVHEQYF,TGCAGCGTTGGGGGTGACGGGACAGGGGTCCACGAGCAGTACTTC
once,TRBJ2-7,TRBV4-1,.,CASSPWGAYEQYF,TGCGCCAGCAGCCCCTGGGGGGCCTACGAGCAGTACTTC